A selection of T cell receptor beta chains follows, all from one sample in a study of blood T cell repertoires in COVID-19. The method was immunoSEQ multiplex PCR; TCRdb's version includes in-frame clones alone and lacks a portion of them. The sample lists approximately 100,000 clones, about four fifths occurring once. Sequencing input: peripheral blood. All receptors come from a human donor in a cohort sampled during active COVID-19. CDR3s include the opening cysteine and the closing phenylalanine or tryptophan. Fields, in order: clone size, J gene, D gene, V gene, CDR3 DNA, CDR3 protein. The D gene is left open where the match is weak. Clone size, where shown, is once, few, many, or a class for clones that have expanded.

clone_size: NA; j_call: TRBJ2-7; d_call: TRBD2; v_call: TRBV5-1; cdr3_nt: TGCGCCAGCAGCCTGACTAGCGGTTCTTACTACGAGCAGTACTTC; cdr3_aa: CASSLTSGSYYEQYF
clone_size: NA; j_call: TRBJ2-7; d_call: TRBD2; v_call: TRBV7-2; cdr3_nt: TGTGCCAGCAGCTTTGCGGGAGGAAGCGAGCAGTACTTC; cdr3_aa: CASSFAGGSEQYF
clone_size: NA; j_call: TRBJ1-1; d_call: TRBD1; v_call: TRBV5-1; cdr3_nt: TGCGCCAGCAGTCGAGACAGGGGTTCGACTGAAGCTTTCTTT; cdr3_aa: CASSRDRGSTEAFF
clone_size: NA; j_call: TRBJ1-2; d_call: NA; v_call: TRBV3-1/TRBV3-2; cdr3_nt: TGTGCCAGCAGCCAAGATTTGGGGGGGCGGTATGGCTACACCTTC; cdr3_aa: CASSQDLGGRYGYTF
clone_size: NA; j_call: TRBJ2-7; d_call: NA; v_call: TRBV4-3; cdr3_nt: TGCGCCAGCAGCCAGGTGGGGGGATACGAGCAGTACTTC; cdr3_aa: CASSQVGGYEQYF
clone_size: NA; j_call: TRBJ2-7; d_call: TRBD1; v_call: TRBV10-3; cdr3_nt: TGTGCCATCAGGGAAGACAGGGGGCGCGAATACGAGCAGTACTTC; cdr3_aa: CAIREDRGREYEQYF
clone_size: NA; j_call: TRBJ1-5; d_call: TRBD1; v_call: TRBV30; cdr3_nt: TGTGCCTGGAGCGAAAAGACAGGGGGACAGCCCCAGCATTTT; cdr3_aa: CAWSEKTGGQPQHF
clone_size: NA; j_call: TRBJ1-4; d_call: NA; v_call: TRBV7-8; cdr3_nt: TGTGCCAGCACCGGGGAGGGAAATGAAAAACTGTTTTTT; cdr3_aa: CASTGEGNEKLFF
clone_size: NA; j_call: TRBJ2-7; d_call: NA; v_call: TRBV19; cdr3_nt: TGTGCCAGTAGTATCACAGGAGACTCCTACGAGCAGTACTTC; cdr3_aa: CASSITGDSYEQYF
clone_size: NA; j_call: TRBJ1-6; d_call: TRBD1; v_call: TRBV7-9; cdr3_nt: TGTGCCAGCAGGGCGACAGGGGGGAATTCACCCCTCCACTTT; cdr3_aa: CASRATGGNSPLHF
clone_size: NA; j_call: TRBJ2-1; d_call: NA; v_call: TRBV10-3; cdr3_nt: TGTGCCATCAGGACCGTCGGGGGTAATGAGCAGTTCTTC; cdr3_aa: CAIRTVGGNEQFF
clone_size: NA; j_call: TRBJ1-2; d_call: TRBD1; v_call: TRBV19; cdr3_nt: TGTGCCAGTAGCCTACGGGACAGGGGCTATGGCTACACCTTC; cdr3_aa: CASSLRDRGYGYTF
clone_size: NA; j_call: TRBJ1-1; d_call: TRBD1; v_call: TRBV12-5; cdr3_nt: TGTGCTAGTAGACAGGGCCTGAACACTGAAGCTTTCTTT; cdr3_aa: CASRQGLNTEAFF
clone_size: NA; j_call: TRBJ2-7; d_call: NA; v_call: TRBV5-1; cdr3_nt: TGCGCCAGCAGCTCTCCGGGACAACATTACGAGCAGTACTTC; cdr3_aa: CASSSPGQHYEQYF
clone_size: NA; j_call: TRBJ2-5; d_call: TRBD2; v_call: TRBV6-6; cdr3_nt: TGTGCCAGCGACTTGGCGGGGGGGCGTGAGACCCAGTACTTC; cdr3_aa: CASDLAGGRETQYF
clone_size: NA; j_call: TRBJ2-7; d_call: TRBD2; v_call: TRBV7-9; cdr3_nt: TGTGCCAGCAGCCTAGGACTAGCGGGAGAACGCGAGCAGTACTTC; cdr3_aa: CASSLGLAGEREQYF
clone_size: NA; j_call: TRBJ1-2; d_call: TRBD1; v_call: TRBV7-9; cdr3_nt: TGTGCCAGCAGCTTAGCCGGGACAGGGTTACGCTATGGCTACACCTTC; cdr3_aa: CASSLAGTGLRYGYTF
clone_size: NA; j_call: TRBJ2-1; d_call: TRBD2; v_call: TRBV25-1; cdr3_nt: TGTGCCAGCAGAGAAGGGACTAGCGGGAGAAGCCCCTACAATGAGCAGTTCTTC; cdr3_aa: CASREGTSGRSPYNEQFF
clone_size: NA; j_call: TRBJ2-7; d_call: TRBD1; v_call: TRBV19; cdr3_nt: TGTGCCAGTAGCTTTGCAGGGGGAACCTACGAGCAGTACTTC; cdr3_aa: CASSFAGGTYEQYF
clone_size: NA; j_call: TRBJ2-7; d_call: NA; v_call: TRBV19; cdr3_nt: TGTGCCAGTAGTATCGCAGGGAACGAGCAGTACTTC; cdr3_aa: CASSIAGNEQYF
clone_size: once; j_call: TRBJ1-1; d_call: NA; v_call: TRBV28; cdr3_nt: TGTGCCAGCAGAGATACAGGGTTGGCTTTCTTT; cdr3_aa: CASRDTGLAFF
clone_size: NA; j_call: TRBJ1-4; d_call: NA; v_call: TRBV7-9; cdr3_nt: TGTGCCAGCAGCTTAGAAAGCAAACTGTTTTTT; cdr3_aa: CASSLESKLFF
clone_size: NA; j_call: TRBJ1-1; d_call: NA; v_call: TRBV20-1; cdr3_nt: TGCAGTGCTGGGCCCGGATCGGAAGCTTTCTTT; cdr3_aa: CSAGPGSEAFF
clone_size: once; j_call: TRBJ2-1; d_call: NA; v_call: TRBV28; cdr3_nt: TGTGCCAGCAGTTTAAGGGCAGCGGGCCGGGTCTACAATGAGCAGTTCTTC; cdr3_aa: CASSLRAAGRVYNEQFF
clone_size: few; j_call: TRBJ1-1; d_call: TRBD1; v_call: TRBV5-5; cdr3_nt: TGTGCCAGCAGCCAGAAGGGACAGGGGTCTACAGCTTTCTTT; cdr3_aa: CASSQKGQGSTAFF
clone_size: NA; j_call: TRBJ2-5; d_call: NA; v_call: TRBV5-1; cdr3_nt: TGCGCCAGCAGCTTGCTTGTTGGGAGGCAAGAGACCCAGTACTTC; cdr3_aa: CASSLLVGRQETQYF
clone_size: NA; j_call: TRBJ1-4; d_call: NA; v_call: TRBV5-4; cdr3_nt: TGTGCCAGCAGCTTGGGAGACAGGAATGAAAAACTGTTTTTT; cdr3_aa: CASSLGDRNEKLFF
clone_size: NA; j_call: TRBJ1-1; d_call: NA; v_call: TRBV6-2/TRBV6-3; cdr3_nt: TGTGCCAGCAGTTTCGACGGGAGACGTCCTGAAGCTTTCTTT; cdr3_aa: CASSFDGRRPEAFF
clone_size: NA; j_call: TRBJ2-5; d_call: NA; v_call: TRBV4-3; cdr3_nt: TGCGCCAGCAGCCAAGATCGGGGACTCCCAAAAATAGAGGCCCAAGAGACCCAGTACTTC; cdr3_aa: CASSQDRGLPKIEAQETQYF
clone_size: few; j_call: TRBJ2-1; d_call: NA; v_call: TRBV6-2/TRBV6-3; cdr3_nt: TGTGCCAGCAGTACGACAAAAAGCTCCTACAATGAGCAGTTCTTC; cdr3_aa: CASSTTKSSYNEQFF
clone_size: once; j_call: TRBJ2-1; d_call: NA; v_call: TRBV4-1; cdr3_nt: TGCGCCAGCAGCCAAGATAAGAGCAGGGGATACTACAATGAGCAGTTCTTC; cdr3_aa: CASSQDKSRGYYNEQFF
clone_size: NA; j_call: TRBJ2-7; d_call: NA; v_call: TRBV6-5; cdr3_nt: TGTGCCAGCAGGAAAGGGGGCTACGAGCAGTACTTC; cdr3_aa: CASRKGGYEQYF
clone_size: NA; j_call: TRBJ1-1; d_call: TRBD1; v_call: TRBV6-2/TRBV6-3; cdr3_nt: TGTGCCAGCAGCATCTCGTCGACAGGGTACACTGAAGCTTTCTTT; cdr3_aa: CASSISSTGYTEAFF
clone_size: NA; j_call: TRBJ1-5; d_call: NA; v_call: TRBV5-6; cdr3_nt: TGTGCCAGCAGCTTGGACGGTCGCCGGCAGCCCCAGCATTTT; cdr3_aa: CASSLDGRRQPQHF